In this sample, the clone carrying this T cell receptor beta chain turned up a few times. The antigen remains undetermined. The donors comprised healthy bone marrow donors. This sample is drawn from a study of cytomegalovirus exposure and HLA in healthy donors. Regarding the study as a whole: Earlier results showed most TCR beta V segments being productive about 90% or about 30% of the time. A later analysis reportedly found that, within productive TCRs, an Asian-associated ancestry cluster had fewer N-insertions than the mean observed across the approximately 670 donors.

The CDR3 extends over 16 amino acids. Trimming shortened V by 6 bases and J by 3 bases, and 18 bases separated the two germline ends. Germline CDR1 reads LNHDA; CDR2 reads SQIVND (reference sequence). In the PCR, 60 Vbeta and 13 Jbeta primers were used. TCRdb's copy holds only in-frame clones and misses some; the assay was immunoSEQ multiplex PCR. The table lists some 200,000 clones, under 70% of them singletons, with 2% to 3% in the top ten. Sequenced: PBMCs. The chain combines TRBV19 with TRBJ1-5; the D gene is possibly TRBD1 (5 bases). This TCR was sampled from a man in his forties or fifties in good health and CMV-seropositive. CDR3 DNA sequence: TGTGCCAGTAGGGTGTCTAGACAGACCTTCAATCAGCCCCAGCATTTT. Protein sequence: CASRVSRQTFNQPQHF.